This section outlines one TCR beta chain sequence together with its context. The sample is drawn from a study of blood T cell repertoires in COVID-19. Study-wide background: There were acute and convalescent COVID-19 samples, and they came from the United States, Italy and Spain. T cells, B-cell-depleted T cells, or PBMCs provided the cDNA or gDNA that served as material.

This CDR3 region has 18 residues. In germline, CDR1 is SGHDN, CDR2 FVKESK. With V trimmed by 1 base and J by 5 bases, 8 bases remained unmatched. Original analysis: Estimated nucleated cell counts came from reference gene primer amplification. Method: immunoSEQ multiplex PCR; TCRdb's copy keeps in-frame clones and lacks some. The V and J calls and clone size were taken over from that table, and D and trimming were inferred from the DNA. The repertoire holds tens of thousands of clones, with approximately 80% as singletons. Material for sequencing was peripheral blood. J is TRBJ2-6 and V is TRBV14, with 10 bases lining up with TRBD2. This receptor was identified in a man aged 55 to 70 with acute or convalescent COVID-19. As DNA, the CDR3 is TGTGCCAGCAGCCAAGGTGTGCTAGCGGGGGACTGGGCCAACGTCCTGACTTTC. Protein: CASSQGVLAGDWANVLTF.